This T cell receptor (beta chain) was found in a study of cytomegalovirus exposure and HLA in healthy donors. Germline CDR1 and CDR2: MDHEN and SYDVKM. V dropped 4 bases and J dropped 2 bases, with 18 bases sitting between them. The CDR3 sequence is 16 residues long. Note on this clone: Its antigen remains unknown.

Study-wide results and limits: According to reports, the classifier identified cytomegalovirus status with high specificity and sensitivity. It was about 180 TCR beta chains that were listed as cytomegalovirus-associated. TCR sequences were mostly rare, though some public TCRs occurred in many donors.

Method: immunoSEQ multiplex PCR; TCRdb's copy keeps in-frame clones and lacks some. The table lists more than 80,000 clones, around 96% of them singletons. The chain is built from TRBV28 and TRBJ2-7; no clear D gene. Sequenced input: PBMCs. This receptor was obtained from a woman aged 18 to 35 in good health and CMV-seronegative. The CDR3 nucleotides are TGTGCCAGCAGTTACTGGAACTCGGGTAACACCTACGAGCAGTACTTC. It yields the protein CASSYWNSGNTYEQYF.